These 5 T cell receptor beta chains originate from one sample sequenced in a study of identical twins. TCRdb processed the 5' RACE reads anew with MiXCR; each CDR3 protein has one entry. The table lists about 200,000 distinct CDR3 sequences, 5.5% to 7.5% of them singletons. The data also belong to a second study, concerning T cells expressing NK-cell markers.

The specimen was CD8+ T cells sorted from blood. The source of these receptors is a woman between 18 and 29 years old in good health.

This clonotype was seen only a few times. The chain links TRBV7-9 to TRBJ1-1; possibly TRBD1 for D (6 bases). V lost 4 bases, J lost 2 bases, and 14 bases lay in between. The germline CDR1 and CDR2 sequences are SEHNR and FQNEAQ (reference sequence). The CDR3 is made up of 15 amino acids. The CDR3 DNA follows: TGTGCCAGCAGCTCCGTAACAGGGCCTAACACTGAAGCTTTCTTT. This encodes CASSSVTGPNTEAFF.

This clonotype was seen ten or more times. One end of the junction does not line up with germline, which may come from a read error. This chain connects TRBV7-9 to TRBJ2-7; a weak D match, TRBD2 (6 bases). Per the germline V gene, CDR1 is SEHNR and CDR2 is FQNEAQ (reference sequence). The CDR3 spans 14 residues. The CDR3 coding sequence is TGCGCCAGCAGCTCGCGGGACGGGTCCTACGAGCAGTACTTC. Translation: CASSSRDGSYEQYF.

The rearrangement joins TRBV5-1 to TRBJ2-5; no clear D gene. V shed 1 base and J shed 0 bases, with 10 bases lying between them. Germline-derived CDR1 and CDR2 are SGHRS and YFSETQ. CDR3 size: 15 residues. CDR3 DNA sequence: TGCGCCAGCAGCTTGACGCCGAGGTACCAAGAGACCCAGTACTTC. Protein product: CASSLTPRYQETQYF. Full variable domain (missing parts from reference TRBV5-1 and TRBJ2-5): KAGVTQTPRYLIKTRGQQVTLSCSPISGHRSVSWYQQTPGQGLQFLFEYFSETQRNKGNFPGRFSGRQFSNSRSEMNVSTLELGDSALYLCASSLTPRYQETQYFGPGTRLLVL.

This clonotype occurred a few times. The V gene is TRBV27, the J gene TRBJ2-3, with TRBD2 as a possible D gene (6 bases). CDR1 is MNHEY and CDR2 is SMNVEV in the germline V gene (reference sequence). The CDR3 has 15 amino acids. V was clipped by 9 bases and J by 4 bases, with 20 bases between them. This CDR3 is CASSRLGRMADTQYF. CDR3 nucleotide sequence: TGTGCCAGTAGCCGACTAGGGAGGATGGCAGATACGCAGTATTTT.

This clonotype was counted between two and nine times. The CDR3 reads CSARGLMDEQYF. The CDR3 DNA reads as TGCAGTGCTAGAGGCCTGATGGACGAGCAGTACTTC. V usage is TRBV20-1 and J usage is TRBJ2-7; D is ambiguous. V dropped 1 base and J dropped 5 bases, with 9 bases sitting between them. This CDR3 spans 12 amino acids. The germline CDR1 and CDR2 sequences are DFQATT and SNEGSKA (reference sequence).